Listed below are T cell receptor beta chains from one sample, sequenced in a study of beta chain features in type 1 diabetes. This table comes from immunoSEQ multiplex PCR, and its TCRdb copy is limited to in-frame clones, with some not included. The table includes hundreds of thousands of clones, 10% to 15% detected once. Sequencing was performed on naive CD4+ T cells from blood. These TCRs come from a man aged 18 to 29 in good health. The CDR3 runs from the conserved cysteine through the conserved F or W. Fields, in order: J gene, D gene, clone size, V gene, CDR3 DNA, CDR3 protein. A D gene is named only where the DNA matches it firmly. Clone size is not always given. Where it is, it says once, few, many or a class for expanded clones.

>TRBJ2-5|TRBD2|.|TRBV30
TGTGCCTGGGGAGGAAGCGGGAGTTTCCAAGAGACCCAGTACTTC
CAWGGSGSFQETQYF
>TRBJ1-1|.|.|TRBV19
TGTGCCAGTAGTATCGGGAGGAACACTGAAGCTTTCTTT
CASSIGRNTEAFF
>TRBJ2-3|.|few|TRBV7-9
TGTGCCAGCAACGACTGGACAGCAGGGAAAGATACGCAGTATTTT
CASNDWTAGKDTQYF
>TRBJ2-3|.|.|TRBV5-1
TGCGCCAGCAGCTTGTCGGGCAGGGAGGCAGATACGCAGTATTTT
CASSLSGREADTQYF
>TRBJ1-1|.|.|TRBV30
TGTGCCTGGGGACAGAATCCAAACACTGAAGCTTTCTTT
CAWGQNPNTEAFF
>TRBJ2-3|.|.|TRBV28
TGTGCCACGTTGCGGGTGGCCTCGACGCAGTATTTT
CATLRVASTQYF
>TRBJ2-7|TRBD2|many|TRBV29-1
TGCAGCGGGTCGGGACTAGCGGGAGTCGAGCAGTACTTC
CSGSGLAGVEQYF
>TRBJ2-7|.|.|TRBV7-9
TGTGCCAGCAGCCCCAGAGGCCTCGAGCAGTACTTC
CASSPRGLEQYF
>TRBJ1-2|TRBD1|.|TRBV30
TGTGCCTGGAGTCCAGGGACAGGTGGTTTTATGGGCTACACCTTC
CAWSPGTGGFMGYTF
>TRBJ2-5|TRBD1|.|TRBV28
TGTGCCAGCAGTTTAATCGGGACAGGGGCCACCCAAGAGACCCAGTACTTC
CASSLIGTGATQETQYF
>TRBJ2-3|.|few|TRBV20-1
TGCAGTGCTATATTCACAGATACGCAGTATTTT
CSAIFTDTQYF
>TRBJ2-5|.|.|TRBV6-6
TGTGCCAGCAGTGGATCGGAGCTTCTCCAAGAGACCCAGTACTTC
CASSGSELLQETQYF
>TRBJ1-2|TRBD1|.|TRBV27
TGTGCCAGCAGTTTGGGGACAGGAGATGGCTACACCTTC
CASSLGTGDGYTF
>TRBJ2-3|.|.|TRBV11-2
TGTGCCAGCAGCTGGGGAGCGGATAACACAGATACGCAGTATTTT
CASSWGADNTDTQYF
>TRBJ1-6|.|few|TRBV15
TGTGCCACCAGCCCCCCCCCAGGACTTCGGAATTCACCCCTCCACTTT
CATSPPPGLRNSPLHF
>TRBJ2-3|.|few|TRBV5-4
TGTGCCAGCAGCTCAGCGACTAGCACAGATACGCAGTATTTT
CASSSATSTDTQYF
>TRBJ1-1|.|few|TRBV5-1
TGCGCCAGCAGCATACTCACGGGGGATCGCACTGAAGCTTTCTTT
CASSILTGDRTEAFF
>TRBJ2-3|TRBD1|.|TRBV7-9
TGTGCCTCCACAAGGGGGCTCGGCACAGATACGCAGTATTTT
CASTRGLGTDTQYF